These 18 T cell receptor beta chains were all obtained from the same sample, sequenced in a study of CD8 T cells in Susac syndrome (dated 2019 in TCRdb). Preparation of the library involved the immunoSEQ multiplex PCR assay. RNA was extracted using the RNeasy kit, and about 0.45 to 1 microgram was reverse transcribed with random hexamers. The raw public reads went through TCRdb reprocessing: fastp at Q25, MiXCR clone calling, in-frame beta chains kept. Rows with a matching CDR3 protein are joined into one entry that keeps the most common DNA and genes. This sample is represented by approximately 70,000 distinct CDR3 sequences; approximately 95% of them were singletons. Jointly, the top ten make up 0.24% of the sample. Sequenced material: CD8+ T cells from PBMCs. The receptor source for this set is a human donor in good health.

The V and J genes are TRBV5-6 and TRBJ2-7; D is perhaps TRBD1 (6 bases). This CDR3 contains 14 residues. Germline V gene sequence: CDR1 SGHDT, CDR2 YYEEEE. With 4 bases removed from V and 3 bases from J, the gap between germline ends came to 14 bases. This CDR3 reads CASSLPGQDYEQYF. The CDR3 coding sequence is TGTGCCAGCAGCCTGCCGGGACAAGACTACGAGCAGTACTTC.

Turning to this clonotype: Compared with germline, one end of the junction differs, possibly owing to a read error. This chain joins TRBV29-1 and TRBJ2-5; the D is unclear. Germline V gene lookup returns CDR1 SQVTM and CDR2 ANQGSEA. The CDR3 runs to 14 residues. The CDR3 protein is CSVEFRTEQEIQYF. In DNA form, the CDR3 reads TGCAGCGTTGAATTCCGCACAGAACAAGAGATCCAGTACTTC.

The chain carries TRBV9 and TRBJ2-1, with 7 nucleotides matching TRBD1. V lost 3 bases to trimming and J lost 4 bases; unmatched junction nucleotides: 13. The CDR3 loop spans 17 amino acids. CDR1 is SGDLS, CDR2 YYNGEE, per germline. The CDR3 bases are TGTGCCAGCAGCGCGCCAAGGGACAGACTCTCGTACAATGAGCAGTTCTTC. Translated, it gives CASSAPRDRLSYNEQFF.

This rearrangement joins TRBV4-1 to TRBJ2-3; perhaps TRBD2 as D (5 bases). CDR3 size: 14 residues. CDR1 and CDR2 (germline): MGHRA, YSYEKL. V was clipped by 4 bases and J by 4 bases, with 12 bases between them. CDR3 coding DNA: TGCGCCAGCAGCCCCCTCGGGGTGGCAGATACGCAGTATTTT. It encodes CASSPLGVADTQYF.

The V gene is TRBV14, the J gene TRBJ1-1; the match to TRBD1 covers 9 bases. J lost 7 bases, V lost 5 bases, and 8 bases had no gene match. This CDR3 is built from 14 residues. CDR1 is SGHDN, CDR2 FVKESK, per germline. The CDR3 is CASSNTGGKGEAFF. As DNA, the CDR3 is TGTGCCAGCAGCAATACAGGGGGCAAAGGTGAAGCTTTCTTT. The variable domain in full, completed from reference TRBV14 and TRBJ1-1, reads EAGVTQFPSHSVIEKGQTVTLRCDPISGHDNLYWYRRVMGKEIKFLLHFVKESKQDESGMPNNRFLAERTGGTYSTLKVQPAELEDSGVYFCASSNTGGKGEAFFGQGTRLTVV.

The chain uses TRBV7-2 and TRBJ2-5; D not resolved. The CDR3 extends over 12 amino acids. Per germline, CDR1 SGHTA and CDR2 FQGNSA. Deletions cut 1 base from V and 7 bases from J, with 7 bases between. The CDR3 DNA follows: TGTGCCAGCAGCTTAGAGTGGGGGACCCAGTACTTC. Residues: CASSLEWGTQYF.

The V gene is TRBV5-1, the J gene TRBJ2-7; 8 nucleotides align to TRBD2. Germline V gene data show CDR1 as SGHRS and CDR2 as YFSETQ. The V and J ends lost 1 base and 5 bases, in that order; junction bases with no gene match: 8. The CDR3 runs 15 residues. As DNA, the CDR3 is TGCGCCAGCAGCTTGATGGGGACTAGAATCGACGAGCAGTACGTC. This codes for CASSLMGTRIDEQYV.

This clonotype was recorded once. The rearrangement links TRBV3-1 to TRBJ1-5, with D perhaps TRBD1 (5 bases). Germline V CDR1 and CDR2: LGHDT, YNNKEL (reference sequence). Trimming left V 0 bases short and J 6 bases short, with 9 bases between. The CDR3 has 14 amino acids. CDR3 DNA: TGTGCCAGCAGCCAAGAGGGGACGAGTCAGCCCCAGCATTTT. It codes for CASSQEGTSQPQHF.

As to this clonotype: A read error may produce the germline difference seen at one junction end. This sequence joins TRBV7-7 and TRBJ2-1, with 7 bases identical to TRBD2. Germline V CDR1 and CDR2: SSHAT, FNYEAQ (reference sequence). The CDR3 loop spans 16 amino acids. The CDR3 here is CASSLALGEGYNEQFF. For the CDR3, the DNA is TGTGCTAGCAGCTTAGCTCTGGGGGAGGGCTACAATGAGCAGTTCTTC.

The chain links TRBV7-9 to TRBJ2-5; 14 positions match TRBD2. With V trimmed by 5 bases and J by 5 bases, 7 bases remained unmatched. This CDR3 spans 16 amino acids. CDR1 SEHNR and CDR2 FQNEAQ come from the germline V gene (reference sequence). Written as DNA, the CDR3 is TGTGCCAGCAGCCCGTGGACTAGCGGGGGGCGGGAGACCCAGTACTTC. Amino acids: CASSPWTSGGRETQYF. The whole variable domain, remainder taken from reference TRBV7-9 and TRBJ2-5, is DTGVSQNPRHKITKRGQNVTFRCDPISEHNRLYWYRQTLGQGPEFLTYFQNEAQLEKSRLLSDRFSAERPKGSFSTLEIQRTEQGDSAMYLCASSPWTSGGRETQYFGPGTRLLVL.

In DNA, the CDR3 is TGCGCCAGCAGCCCCCTCGGACTAAGCGGGGGACGCGAGCAGTACTTC. It yields the protein CASSPLGLSGGREQYF. The V gene is TRBV4-1, the J gene TRBJ2-7, with 8 nucleotides matching TRBD2. Trimming took 4 bases from V and 6 from J; bases not matched to a gene: 14. There are 16 residues in the CDR3. The germline V gene encodes CDR1 MGHRA and CDR2 YSYEKL.

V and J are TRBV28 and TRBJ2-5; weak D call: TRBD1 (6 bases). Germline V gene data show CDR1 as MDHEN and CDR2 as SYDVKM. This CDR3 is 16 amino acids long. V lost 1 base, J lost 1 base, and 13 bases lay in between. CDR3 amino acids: CASSLFDTGFQETQYF. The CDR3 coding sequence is TGTGCCAGCAGTTTATTTGATACAGGGTTCCAAGAGACCCAGTACTTC. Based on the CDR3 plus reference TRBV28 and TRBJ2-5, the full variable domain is DVKVTQSSRYLVKRTGEKVFLECVQDMDHENMFWYRQDPGLGLRLIYFSYDVKMKEKGDIPEGYSVSREKKERFSLILESASTNQTSMYLCASSLFDTGFQETQYFGPGTRLLVL.

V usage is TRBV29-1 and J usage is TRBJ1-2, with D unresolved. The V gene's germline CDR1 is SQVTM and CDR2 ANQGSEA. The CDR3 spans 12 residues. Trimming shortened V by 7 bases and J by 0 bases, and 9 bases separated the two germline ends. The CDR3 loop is CSERKANYGYTF. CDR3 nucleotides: TGCAGCGAACGGAAAGCTAACTATGGCTACACCTTC.

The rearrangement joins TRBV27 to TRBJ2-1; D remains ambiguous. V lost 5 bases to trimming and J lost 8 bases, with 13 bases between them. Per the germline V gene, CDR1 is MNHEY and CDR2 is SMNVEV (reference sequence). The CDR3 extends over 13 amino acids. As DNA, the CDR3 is TGTGCCAGCAGTCTGCCCAAAAGGGATGAGCAGTTCTTC. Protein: CASSLPKRDEQFF.

CDR3 sequence (DNA): TGTGCCAGCAGCCAAGGGAAGGGGACAGGGGACTCCTACGAGCAGTACTTC. Its protein is CASSQGKGTGDSYEQYF. This sequence joins TRBV4-2 and TRBJ2-7, with TRBD1 matching 10 bases. The CDR3 runs to 17 residues. The germline V gene encodes CDR1 LGHNA and CDR2 YNFKEQ. Trimming took 1 base from V and 0 from J; bases not matched to a gene: 6.

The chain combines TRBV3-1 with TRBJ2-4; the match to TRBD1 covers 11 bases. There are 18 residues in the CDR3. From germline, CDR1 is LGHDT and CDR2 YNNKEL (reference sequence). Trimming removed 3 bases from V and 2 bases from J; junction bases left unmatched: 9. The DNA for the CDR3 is TGTGCCAGCAGCCATGGTTGGACAGGGGGCGCCTCCAAAAACATTCAGTACTTC. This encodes CASSHGWTGGASKNIQYF.

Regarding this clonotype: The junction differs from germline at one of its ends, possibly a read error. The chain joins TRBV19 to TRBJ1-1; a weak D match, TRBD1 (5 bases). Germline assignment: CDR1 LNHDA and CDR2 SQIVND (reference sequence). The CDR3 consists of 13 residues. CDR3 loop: CASRIGGATEAFF. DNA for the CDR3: TGTGCCAGTAGGATAGGAGGGGCCACTGAAGCTTTCTTT.

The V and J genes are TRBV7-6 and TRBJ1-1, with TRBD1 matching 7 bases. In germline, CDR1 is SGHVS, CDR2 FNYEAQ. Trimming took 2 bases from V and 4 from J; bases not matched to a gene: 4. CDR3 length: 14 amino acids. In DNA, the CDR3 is TGTGCCAGCAGCTTACTTGCAGGGGGCACTGAAGCTTTCTTT. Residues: CASSLLAGGTEAFF.